Listed below are T cell receptor beta chains from one sample, sequenced in a study of siplizumab effects on memory and regulatory T cells. The table came from immunoSEQ multiplex PCR; TCRdb's copy has only in-frame clones and leaves some out. The table has 100,000 or so clones, 94% seen once. The sample comprised non-Treg CD4+ T cells sorted from blood. The receptors shown here come from a human donor in good health. Both conserved end residues are part of each CDR3. The D gene is left open where the match is weak. Clone size is stated in some rows and not others, as once, few, many or a class when expanded.

d_call | clone_size | j_call | v_call | cdr3_nt | cdr3_aa
. | . | TRBJ2-2 | TRBV7-2 | TGTGCCAGCAGCACCACGGTCCCCCGGAGTGGCGGGGAGCTGTTTTTT | CASSTTVPRSGGELFF
. | . | TRBJ2-7 | TRBV2 | TGTGCCAGCAGAGCCTTAAGGGGCAAGATCTACGAGCAGTACTTC | CASRALRGKIYEQYF
. | . | TRBJ2-6 | TRBV25-1 | TGTGCCAGCAGTGAATTGCGGGGAAAGGCTGGGGCCAACGTCCTGACTTTC | CASSELRGKAGANVLTF
TRBD1 | . | TRBJ2-7 | TRBV5-1 | TGCGCCAGCAGTTCACAGGGGACCTACGAGCAGTACTTC | CASSSQGTYEQYF
TRBD1 | . | TRBJ1-5 | TRBV28 | TGTGCCAGCAGTTTAATATGGGGACAGGGCAGGGAGCCCCAGCATTTT | CASSLIWGQGREPQHF
TRBD1 | . | TRBJ2-6 | TRBV18 | TGTGCCAGCTCACCGGGACAGGGGATACCTAGAACGGGGGCCAACGTCCTGACTTTC | CASSPGQGIPRTGANVLTF
. | once | TRBJ1-3 | TRBV2 | TGTGCCAGCAGTGGGGGGGCCCCGGGAAACACCATATATTTT | CASSGGAPGNTIYF
TRBD1 | . | TRBJ2-5 | TRBV6-6 | TGTGCCAGCAGTCCAAGACAGGGGCCAAACCAAGAGACCCAGTACTTC | CASSPRQGPNQETQYF
. | . | TRBJ2-6 | TRBV7-3 | TGTGCCAGCAGCCGCAGGGACTCTGGGGCCAACGTCCTGACTTTC | CASSRRDSGANVLTF
. | . | TRBJ1-1 | TRBV12-2 | TGTGCAAGTCAGCCATTGTTGAACACTGAAGCTTTCTTT | CASQPLLNTEAFF
. | once | TRBJ2-3 | TRBV6-1 | TGTGCCAGCAGTGTCACAGGTGCATTTACTAGCACAGATACGCAGTATTTT | CASSVTGAFTSTDTQYF
. | . | TRBJ2-5 | TRBV7-9 | TGTGCCAGCAGCTTCGATCAAGAGACCCAGTACTTC | CASSFDQETQYF
. | . | TRBJ2-5 | TRBV9 | TGTGCCAGCAGCGTGGGACCTCAAGAGACCCAGTACTTC | CASSVGPQETQYF
. | . | TRBJ1-5 | TRBV7-2 | TGTGCCAGCAGCTTAGGGGGCGGCCAGCCCCAGCATTTT | CASSLGGGQPQHF
TRBD1 | . | TRBJ1-2 | TRBV11-2 | TGTGCCAGCAGCCGGGGGACAGGAAACTATGGCTACACCTTC | CASSRGTGNYGYTF
. | . | TRBJ2-2 | TRBV6-5 | TGTGCCAGCAGTAAATATCAGGCGAACACCGGGGAGCTGTTTTTT | CASSKYQANTGELFF
. | . | TRBJ2-7 | TRBV6-5 | TGTGCCAGCAGTTACTCCGCAGGGCGGGGTTCCTACGAGCAGTACTTC | CASSYSAGRGSYEQYF
TRBD2 | . | TRBJ2-3 | TRBV6-1 | TGTGCCAGCAGTGAAGGGGTCTCAGGAGGACTAGCTGCCCAGTATACGCAGTATTTT | CASSEGVSGGLAAQYTQYF
TRBD2 | . | TRBJ2-1 | TRBV15 | TGTGCCACCAGCAGGAGAGCGGGAACCTACAATGAGCAGTTCTTC | CATSRRAGTYNEQFF
. | . | TRBJ2-7 | TRBV5-1 | TGCGCCAGCAGCTCTGAACTTAGCGGCTCCTACGAGCAGTACTTC | CASSSELSGSYEQYF
TRBD2 | . | TRBJ2-7 | TRBV4-1 | TGCGCCAGCAGCCACGGAAGCGGGAGGCTCCCCTACGAGCAGTACTTC | CASSHGSGRLPYEQYF
. | . | TRBJ1-2 | TRBV30 | TGTGCCTGGAGTTCCCCCGCGCGCTATGGCTACACCTTC | CAWSSPARYGYTF
TRBD2 | . | TRBJ2-1 | TRBV11-2 | TGTGCCAGCAGCGCTTTACTAGCGGGAGGGCACAATGAGCAGTTCTTC | CASSALLAGGHNEQFF
. | . | TRBJ1-2 | TRBV29-1 | TGCAGCGTTGACCGTGGGGTCTATGGCTACACCTTC | CSVDRGVYGYTF
TRBD2 | once | TRBJ2-5 | TRBV5-6 | TGTGCCAGCAGCTTTACACCGGGACGCGGGAGATCGGCCCAGTACTTC | CASSFTPGRGRSAQYF
. | . | TRBJ1-2 | TRBV7-2 | TGTGCCAGCAGCTTCGCCGGGAACTATGGCTACACCTTC | CASSFAGNYGYTF
TRBD1 | . | TRBJ1-2 | TRBV19 | TGTGCCAGTAGTACGACCGGGACAGGAAACTATGGCTACACCTTC | CASSTTGTGNYGYTF
TRBD2 | . | TRBJ2-1 | TRBV11-3 | TGTGCCAGCAGCTTAACGGGACTAGTCAACAATGAGCAGTTCTTC | CASSLTGLVNNEQFF
. | . | TRBJ1-3 | TRBV13 | TGTGCCAGCAGCTTATCCTTCTCTGGAAACACCATATATTTT | CASSLSFSGNTIYF
. | . | TRBJ2-1 | TRBV19 | TGTGCCAGTAGTTTCCAGGAGGGAAATGAGCAGTTCTTC | CASSFQEGNEQFF
. | few | TRBJ1-1 | TRBV6-5 | TGTGCCAGCGGTCTAACGGGTGAACTCTCTGAAGCTTTCTTT | CASGLTGELSEAFF
TRBD1 | . | TRBJ1-2 | TRBV28 | TGTGCCAGCAGGAAACAGGGGGAAGGACGTGGCTACACCTTC | CASRKQGEGRGYTF
. | . | TRBJ1-2 | TRBV27 | TGTGCCAGCAGTTTACATCCTACAGGGAACTATGGCTACACCTTC | CASSLHPTGNYGYTF
. | once | TRBJ2-5 | TRBV20-1 | TGCAGTCTTCGGGTTAGGGAGACCCAGTACTTC | CSLRVRETQYF
. | . | TRBJ1-1 | TRBV28 | TGTGCCAGCAGCTACCGAGCCGGGTTGGGCACTGAAGCTTTCTTT | CASSYRAGLGTEAFF
. | . | TRBJ1-1 | TRBV4-1 | TGCGCCAGCAGCCAAGGGTGGCTTTTGAACACTGAAGCTTTCTTT | CASSQGWLLNTEAFF
TRBD1 | . | TRBJ1-5 | TRBV15 | TGTGCCACCGAACGGGACAGGGGGCGTTTGGAAGCGCATGGCAATCAGCCCCAGCATTTT | CATERDRGRLEAHGNQPQHF
. | . | TRBJ2-5 | TRBV14 | TGTGCCAGCAGCCAAGATGAAATAGCGGTTTTTCAAGAGACCCAGTACTTC | CASSQDEIAVFQETQYF
TRBD2 | . | TRBJ2-4 | TRBV15 | TGTGCCACCAGCAGAGTATTAGCGGGAGGCAAAAACATTCAGTACTTC | CATSRVLAGGKNIQYF
TRBD1 | . | TRBJ1-5 | TRBV19 | TGTGCCAGTAGCCTCAAACAGGGGGCCTTTCGTCAGCCCCAGCATTTT | CASSLKQGAFRQPQHF
. | . | TRBJ2-7 | TRBV11-2 | TGTGCCAGCAGCCAAGTATTGGGCGGGAACTCCTACGAGCAGTACTTC | CASSQVLGGNSYEQYF
. | once | TRBJ1-1 | TRBV18 | TGTGCCAGCTCACCACTCAATCGGAAAGCTTTCTTT | CASSPLNRKAFF
TRBD1 | . | TRBJ2-2 | TRBV7-9 | TGTGCCAGCAGCTTATATGAGGGGGCGCGGAACACCGGGGAGCTGTTTTTT | CASSLYEGARNTGELFF
. | . | TRBJ2-1 | TRBV7-9 | TGTGCCAGCAGCTTAGAAAATTTCGATGAGCAGTTCTTC | CASSLENFDEQFF
. | . | TRBJ2-5 | TRBV18 | TGTGCCAGCTCACCTGAGCGAGAGACCCAGTACTTC | CASSPERETQYF
TRBD2 | once | TRBJ2-1 | TRBV7-7 | TGTGCTAGCAGCTTAGTCCCTAGCGGGAGGGCCTCGATTACCGATGAGCAGTTCTTC | CASSLVPSGRASITDEQFF
. | . | TRBJ2-7 | TRBV6-1 | TGTGCCAGCAGACTTGGACTGATTTACGAGCAGTACTTC | CASRLGLIYEQYF
. | . | TRBJ1-2 | TRBV11-3 | TGTGCCAGCAATCGGGGGGCAAACTATGGCTACACCTTC | CASNRGANYGYTF
. | . | TRBJ2-2 | TRBV5-1 | TGCGCCAGCAGCATGAGGACGGAAGCCACCGGGGAGCTGTTTTTT | CASSMRTEATGELFF
. | . | TRBJ2-3 | TRBV7-3 | TGTGCCAGCAGCTTAGGAGCGTCTAGCACAGATACGCAGTATTTT | CASSLGASSTDTQYF
TRBD1 | . | TRBJ2-7 | TRBV29-1 | TGCAGCGTTGGTCGCGACAGGGGGCTCTACGAGCAGTACTTC | CSVGRDRGLYEQYF